A single sample gave rise to the 30 T cell receptor beta chains below, sequenced in a study of blood T cell repertoires in COVID-19. Some clones are missing from TCRdb's copy, which holds only in-frame ones; the method was immunoSEQ multiplex PCR. The data show approximately 300,000 clones, about nine tenths seen once. The sequenced material came from PBMCs or T cells enriched from blood (not recorded which). The receptors shown here come from a man in his fifties or sixties who had recovered from COVID-19.

The genes are TRBV11-2 and TRBJ2-7, with D perhaps TRBD2 (5 bases). V lost 5 bases to trimming and J lost 0 bases, with 14 bases between them. In germline, CDR1 is SGHAT, CDR2 FQNNGV. There are 15 residues in the CDR3. The CDR3, as DNA: TGTGCCAGCAGCCTCGATAGCGTGAGCTCCTACGAGCAGTACTTC. Translating gives CASSLDSVSSYEQYF.

The gene calls are TRBV18 and TRBJ1-2; the match to TRBD1 covers 7 bases. This CDR3 is built from 15 residues. With 1 base clipped from V and 8 bases from J, the junction kept 10 bases outside the gene matches. CDR1 KGHSH and CDR2 LQKENI come from the germline V gene. Written as DNA, the CDR3 is TGTGCCAGCTCACCACGGGGACAGTCGGGGAAGGGCTACACCTTC. Translating it yields CASSPRGQSGKGYTF.

This clone was detected only a few times. The chain combines TRBV2 with TRBJ1-1; 9 bases agree with TRBD1. Germline V gene data show CDR1 as SNHLY and CDR2 as FYNNEI. With 6 bases clipped from V and 5 bases from J, the junction kept 16 bases outside the gene matches. This CDR3 comprises 17 residues. CDR3 protein: CASSYSGTGPRRTEAFF. DNA of the CDR3: TGTGCCAGCAGCTACAGTGGGACAGGGCCACGTAGGACTGAAGCTTTCTTT.

The count of this clone is one. The gene calls are TRBV7-2 and TRBJ2-3; perhaps TRBD1 as D (5 bases). CDR1 SGHTA and CDR2 FQGNSA come from the germline V gene. With 5 bases removed from V and 3 bases from J, the gap between germline ends came to 18 bases. This CDR3 is built from 16 residues. CDR3 residues: CASSLNSGFQTDTQYF. The CDR3 DNA reads as TGTGCCAGCAGCCTAAATTCAGGGTTCCAGACAGATACGCAGTATTTT.

The rearrangement uses TRBV9 and TRBJ1-2, with 7 positions matching TRBD1. Trimming at V came to 2 bases and at J to 4 bases, leaving 8 bases not matched to a gene. The CDR3 runs 15 residues. CDR1 and CDR2 from the germline V gene are SGDLS and YYNGEE. Here the CDR3 DNA reads TGTGCCAGCAGCGTGAATCCAGGGGGGCCCTATGGCTACACCTTC. Its translation: CASSVNPGGPYGYTF. The full variable domain, rest sourced from reference TRBV9 and TRBJ1-2, is DSGVTQTPKHLITATGQRVTLRCSPRSGDLSVYWYQQSLDQGLQFLIQYYNGEERAKGNILERFSAQQFPDLHSELNLSSLELGDSALYFCASSVNPGGPYGYTFGSGTRLTVV.

The chain is built from TRBV6-5 and TRBJ2-7; 7 bases are a match to TRBD1. The CDR3 runs 13 residues. Trimming took 7 bases from V and 4 from J; bases not matched to a gene: 7. Germline assignment: CDR1 MNHEY and CDR2 SVGAGI. The CDR3 bases are TGTGCCAGCAAGAGGGACAGCCCTTACGAGCAGTACTTC. Protein sequence: CASKRDSPYEQYF.

The chain carries TRBV19 and TRBJ2-3; 10 bases align to TRBD2. Trimming cost V 6 bases and J 3 bases; bases outside gene matches: 9. Germline V gene data show CDR1 as LNHDA and CDR2 as SQIVND (reference sequence). This CDR3 has 16 residues. The CDR3 loop is CASRTDLAGVTDTQYF. The CDR3 nucleotides are TGTGCCAGTAGGACCGACCTAGCGGGAGTGACAGATACGCAGTATTTT.

The chain is built from TRBV3-1 (or the pseudogene TRBV3-2) and TRBJ2-4; tentatively, D is TRBD2 (5 bases). This CDR3 contains 14 residues. Between the trimmed V and J ends, which lost 0 bases and 4 bases, there was a span of 7 bases. CDR1 LGHDT and CDR2 YNNKEL come from the germline V gene (reference sequence). As DNA, the CDR3 is TGTGCCAGCAGCCAAGATGCGGGTAAAAACATTCAGTACTTC. It specifies CASSQDAGKNIQYF.

This clone appeared a single time. V usage is TRBV4-2 and J usage is TRBJ1-1; tentatively, D is TRBD1 (6 bases). Per the germline V gene, CDR1 is LGHNA and CDR2 is YNFKEQ. The CDR3 spans 15 residues. The ends were cut back, 0 bases at V and 5 bases at J, with 13 bases in the middle. CDR3 DNA sequence: TGTGCCAGCAGCCAAGAACAGGGAAGCCGGACTGAAGCTTTCTTT. It codes for CASSQEQGSRTEAFF.

The J gene is TRBJ1-1, the V gene TRBV9; TRBD1 is a possible D gene (6 bases). The CDR3 spans 13 residues. Germline-derived CDR1 and CDR2 are SGDLS and YYNGEE. V was shortened by 4 bases and J by 1 base, with 8 bases between the two germline ends. The chain's CDR3 is CASSTQGNTEAFF. CDR3 sequence (DNA): TGTGCCAGCAGCACACAGGGGAACACTGAAGCTTTCTTT.

V usage is TRBV6-5 and J usage is TRBJ1-5; perhaps TRBD1 as D (6 bases). CDR1 is MNHEY, CDR2 SVGAGI, per germline. CDR3 length equals 14 residues. Between the trimmed V and J ends, which lost 2 bases and 6 bases, there was a span of 11 bases. The CDR3 DNA sequence: TGTGCCAGCAGTTACGACAGGTCGAGTCAGCCCCAGCATTTT. It is translated as CASSYDRSSQPQHF.

This chain uses TRBV24-1 with TRBJ2-1; 9 bases match TRBD2. Trimming took 12 bases from V and 3 from J; bases not matched to a gene: 5. The length of the CDR3 is 13 residues. From germline, CDR1 is KGHDR and CDR2 SFDVKD. For the CDR3, the DNA is TGTGCCGCCGGGACTAGCAGCTACAATGAGCAGTTCTTC. Translating it yields CAAGTSSYNEQFF.

This clone was found once. The chain combines TRBV7-2 with TRBJ1-4, with D uncertain. The V and J ends lost 6 bases and 2 bases respectively, with 4 bases between them. There are 12 residues in the CDR3. Germline V gene data show CDR1 as SGHTA and CDR2 as FQGNSA. This CDR3 reads CASSGTNEKLFF. CDR3 nucleotides: TGTGCCAGCAGTGGCACTAATGAAAAACTGTTTTTT.

The chain carries TRBV10-3 and TRBJ2-3; TRBD2 matches at 8 bases. V was pared by 2 bases and J by 6 bases, with 10 bases of the junction left unmatched. There are 16 residues in the CDR3. The germline V gene has CDR1 ENHRY and CDR2 SYGVKD. This chain's CDR3 is CAISEPQAGARDTQYF. The CDR3 DNA reads as TGTGCCATCAGTGAGCCACAAGCGGGAGCGAGGGATACGCAGTATTTT.

The chain joins TRBV6-5 to TRBJ2-1; 14 nucleotides match TRBD2. Germline CDR1 and CDR2: MNHEY and SVGAGI. The CDR3 sequence is 15 residues long. J gave up 9 bases and V 7 bases, and 8 bases lay outside the gene matches. The CDR3 DNA reads TGTGCCAGCAAGCCCGGGACTAGCGGGAGTGTTGAGCAGTTCTTC. Protein product: CASKPGTSGSVEQFF.

In this sample, this clone turned up once. The chain links TRBV21-1 to TRBJ2-3; TRBD2 is the table's D call, not checked against the DNA. TRBV21-1 is assigned pseudogene status. The CDR3 is made up of 21 amino acids. CDR3: CASTVFKPSISTREGADTQYF. CDR3 bases: TGTGCCAGCACCGTCTTTAAACCGTCGATTAGTACCCGGGAGGGGGCAGATACGCAGTATTTT.

In its sample, this clone was seen a few times. The genes are TRBV28 and TRBJ1-1; D ambiguous. The CDR3 runs 15 residues. Germline V gene lookup returns CDR1 MDHEN and CDR2 SYDVKM. The CDR3 here is CVVGEATTLNTEAFF. CDR3 DNA: TGTGTGGTTGGAGAGGCCACTACCTTGAACACTGAAGCTTTCTTT. The whole variable domain, filled in from reference TRBV28 and TRBJ1-1, reads DVKVTQSSRYLVKRTGEKVFLECVQDMDHENMFWYRQDPGLGLRLIYFSYDVKMKEKGDIPEGYSVSREKKERFSLILESASTNQTSMYLCVVGEATTLNTEAFFGQGTRLTVV.

This clone was found a few times. This rearrangement joins TRBV9 to TRBJ1-2, with D perhaps matching TRBD1 (5 bases). CDR1 is SGDLS, CDR2 YYNGEE, per germline. The CDR3 runs 14 residues. V lost 0 bases and J lost 6, with 12 bases in between. The CDR3 region has the DNA TGTGCCAGCAGCGTAGGAAGAAGGGGCGATGGCTACACCTTC. It translates to CASSVGRRGDGYTF.

The rearrangement links TRBV5-1 to TRBJ2-1; 7 bases are a match to TRBD1. The CDR3 is 15 residues long. Per the germline V gene, CDR1 is SGHRS and CDR2 is YFSETQ. The trim removed 3 bases at V and 2 bases at J, leaving 5 bases unmatched. The CDR3 region is CASSSQGMPYNEQFF. The CDR3 bases are TGCGCCAGCAGCTCACAGGGGATGCCCTACAATGAGCAGTTCTTC.

This clone was picked up one time. The J gene is TRBJ1-2, the V gene TRBV6-4; tentatively, D is TRBD1 (5 bases). The germline V gene has CDR1 MRHNA and CDR2 SNTAGT. CDR3 size: 15 residues. Trimming took off 0 bases at V and 2 bases at J, with 10 bases between the two ends. CDR3 sequence: CASSDSRGTNYGYTF. The CDR3 nucleotides are TGTGCCAGCAGTGACTCACGGGGGACCAACTATGGCTACACCTTC.

The table lists this clone with a few counts. The CDR3 sequence is CASSYAQGAKSGELFF. As DNA, the CDR3 is TGTGCCAGCAGTTACGCACAGGGGGCGAAATCCGGGGAGCTGTTTTTT. The V gene is TRBV6-2 or TRBV6-3, the J gene TRBJ2-2, with TRBD1 identical over 9 bases. This CDR3 comprises 16 residues. Losses at the gene ends were 2 bases for V and 6 bases for J; bases not matched to a gene: 7. CDR1 and CDR2 (germline): MNHEY, SVGEGT.

The rearrangement uses TRBV6-5 and TRBJ1-3, with TRBD1 as a possible D gene (5 bases). V was clipped by 5 bases and J by 9 bases, with 14 bases between them. There are 13 residues in the CDR3. The germline V gene encodes CDR1 MNHEY and CDR2 SVGAGI. DNA for the CDR3: TGTGCCAGCAGTCTGATGGGGGGTTCCACCATATATTTT. Translation: CASSLMGGSTIYF.

This clone was seen once. J is TRBJ1-1 and V is TRBV9; 7 bases are a match to TRBD1. V gave up 0 bases and J gave up 6 bases; unmatched junction bases: 5. Germline CDR1 and CDR2: SGDLS and YYNGEE. The CDR3 length is 14 residues. The CDR3 DNA reads as TGTGCCAGCAGCGTAGGGAACAGGGGTTCTGAAGCTTTCTTT. Amino acid sequence: CASSVGNRGSEAFF.

The rearrangement uses TRBV23-1 and TRBJ1-3, with 10 bases identical to TRBD1. TRBV23-1 is designated an ORF whose function remains uncertain. This CDR3 is built from 20 residues. V dropped 4 bases and J dropped 3; count of bases not matched to a gene: 18. The DNA for the CDR3 is TGCGCCAGCAGTCTTACCTACCGCGGGACAGGGGATCTTTTTGGAAACACCATATATTTT. Its translation is CASSLTYRGTGDLFGNTIYF.

The chain recombines TRBV29-1 with TRBJ2-1; D is unclear. The V end lost 4 bases, the J end lost 1 base, and 8 bases lay between the germline ends. Germline V gene sequence: CDR1 SQVTM, CDR2 ANQGSEA. The CDR3 sequence is 13 residues long. This CDR3 reads CSVVYRSYNEQFF. The CDR3 DNA follows: TGCAGCGTTGTGTATCGGTCCTACAATGAGCAGTTCTTC.

This sequence joins TRBV19 and TRBJ2-2; 8 nucleotides match TRBD2. Germline CDR1 is LNHDA and CDR2 is SQIVND (reference sequence). V was pared by 1 base and J by 7 bases, with 8 bases of the junction left unmatched. CDR3 length: 16 residues. CDR3 loop: CASSIVLSGGVGELFF. The CDR3 DNA reads as TGTGCCAGTAGTATAGTGTTGAGCGGGGGTGTCGGGGAGCTGTTTTTT. The full variable domain, its missing parts supplied by reference TRBV19 and TRBJ2-2, is DGGITQSPKYLFRKEGQNVTLSCEQNLNHDAMYWYRQDPGQGLRLIYYSQIVNDFQKGDIAEGYSVSREKKESFPLTVTSAQKNPTAFYLCASSIVLSGGVGELFFGEGSRLTVL.

V usage is TRBV7-6 and J usage is TRBJ1-2, with a weak D call TRBD1 (5 bases). Germline-derived CDR1 and CDR2 are SGHVS and FNYEAQ. This CDR3 has 16 amino acids. The V and J ends lost 5 bases and 2 bases respectively, with 18 bases between them. Here the CDR3 reads CASSTLGTGGNYGYTF. The CDR3 nucleotides are TGTGCCAGCAGCACACTTGGAACAGGAGGGAACTATGGCTACACCTTC.

The CDR3, as DNA: TGTGCCAGCAGCTTAAAAGGGTTTCCTAGCGGGATAGAGACCCAGTACTTC. This encodes CASSLKGFPSGIETQYF. The chain links TRBV7-2 to TRBJ2-5; the match to TRBD2 covers 9 bases. Germline V gene data show CDR1 as SGHTA and CDR2 as FQGNSA. CDR3 length equals 17 residues. V dropped 2 bases and J dropped 4; count of bases not matched to a gene: 11. Supplemented by reference TRBV7-2 and TRBJ2-5, the full variable domain reads GAGVSQSPSNKVTEKGKDVELRCDPISGHTALYWYRQSLGQGLEFLIYFQGNSAPDKSGLPSDRFSAERTGGSVSTLTIQRTQQEDSAVYLCASSLKGFPSGIETQYFGPGTRLLVL.

The chain joins TRBV7-9 to TRBJ1-6; 8 bases agree with TRBD1. The germline V gene has CDR1 SEHNR and CDR2 FQNEAQ (reference sequence). The CDR3 has 15 residues. Losses at the gene ends were 6 bases for V and 6 bases for J; bases not matched to a gene: 7. The CDR3 is CASSRDRPSNSPLHF. CDR3 DNA: TGTGCCAGCAGTCGGGACAGGCCCTCTAATTCACCCCTCCACTTT.

The chain uses TRBV4-2 and TRBJ1-5, with 7 bases that match TRBD1. The CDR3 has 14 amino acids. Unmatched junction bases numbered 4, after V lost 4 bases and J lost 4 bases. Germline-derived CDR1 and CDR2 are LGHNA and YNFKEQ. CDR3 loop: CASSLTGANQPQHF. The CDR3 bases are TGTGCCAGCAGCCTTACAGGGGCAAATCAGCCCCAGCATTTT.